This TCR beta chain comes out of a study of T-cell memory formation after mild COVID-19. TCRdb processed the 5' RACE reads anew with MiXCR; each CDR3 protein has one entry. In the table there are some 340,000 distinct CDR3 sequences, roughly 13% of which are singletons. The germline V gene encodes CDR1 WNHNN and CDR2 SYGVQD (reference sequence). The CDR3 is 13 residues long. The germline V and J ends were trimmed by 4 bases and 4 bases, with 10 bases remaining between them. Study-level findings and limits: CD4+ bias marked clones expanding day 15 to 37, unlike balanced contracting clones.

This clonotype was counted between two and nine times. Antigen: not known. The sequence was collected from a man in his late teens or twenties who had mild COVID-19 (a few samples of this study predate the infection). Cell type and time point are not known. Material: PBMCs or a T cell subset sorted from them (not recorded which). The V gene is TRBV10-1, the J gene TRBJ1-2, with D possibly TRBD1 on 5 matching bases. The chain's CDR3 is CASSGDGCYGYTF. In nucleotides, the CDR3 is TGCGCCAGCAGTGGGGACGGTTGCTATGGCTACACCTTC.